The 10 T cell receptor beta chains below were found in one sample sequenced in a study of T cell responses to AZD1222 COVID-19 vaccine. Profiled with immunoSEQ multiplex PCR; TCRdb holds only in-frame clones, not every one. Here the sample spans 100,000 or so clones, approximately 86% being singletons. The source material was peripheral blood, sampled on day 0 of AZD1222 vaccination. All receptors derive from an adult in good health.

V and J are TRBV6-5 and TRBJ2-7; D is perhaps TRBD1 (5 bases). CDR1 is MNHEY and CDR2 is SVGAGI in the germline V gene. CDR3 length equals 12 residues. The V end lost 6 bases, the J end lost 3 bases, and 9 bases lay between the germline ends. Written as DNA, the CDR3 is TGTGCCAGCAGCAAGCAGGGCTACGAGCAGTACTTC. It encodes CASSKQGYEQYF.

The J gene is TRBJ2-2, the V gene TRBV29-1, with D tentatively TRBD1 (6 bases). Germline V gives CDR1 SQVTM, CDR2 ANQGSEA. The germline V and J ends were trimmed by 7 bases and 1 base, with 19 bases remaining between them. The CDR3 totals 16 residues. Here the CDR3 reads CSATHVGAGNTGELFF. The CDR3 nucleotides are TGCAGCGCCACGCACGTGGGGGCGGGGAACACCGGGGAGCTGTTTTTT.

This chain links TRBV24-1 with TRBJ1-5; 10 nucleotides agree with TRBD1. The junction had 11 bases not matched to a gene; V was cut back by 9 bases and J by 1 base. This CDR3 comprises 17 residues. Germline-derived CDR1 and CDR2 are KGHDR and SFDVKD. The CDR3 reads CATALRDRGLSNQPQHF. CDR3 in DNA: TGTGCCACCGCACTCCGGGACAGGGGATTAAGCAATCAGCCCCAGCATTTT.

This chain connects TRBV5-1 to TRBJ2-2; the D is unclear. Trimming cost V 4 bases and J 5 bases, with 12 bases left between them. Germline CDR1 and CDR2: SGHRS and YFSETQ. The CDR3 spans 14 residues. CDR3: CASSTTRRTGELFF. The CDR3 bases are TGCGCCAGCAGCACTACCCGACGGACCGGGGAGCTGTTTTTT. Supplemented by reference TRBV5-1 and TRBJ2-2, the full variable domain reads KAGVTQTPRYLIKTRGQQVTLSCSPISGHRSVSWYQQTPGQGLQFLFEYFSETQRNKGNFPGRFSGRQFSNSRSEMNVSTLELGDSALYLCASSTTRRTGELFFGEGSRLTVL.

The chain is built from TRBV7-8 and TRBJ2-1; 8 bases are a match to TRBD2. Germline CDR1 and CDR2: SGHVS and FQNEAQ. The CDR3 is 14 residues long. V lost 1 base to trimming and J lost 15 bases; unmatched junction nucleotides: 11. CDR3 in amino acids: CASSLVLREDLGFF. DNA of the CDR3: TGTGCCAGCAGCTTAGTTCTGCGGGAGGACTTGGGGTTCTTC.

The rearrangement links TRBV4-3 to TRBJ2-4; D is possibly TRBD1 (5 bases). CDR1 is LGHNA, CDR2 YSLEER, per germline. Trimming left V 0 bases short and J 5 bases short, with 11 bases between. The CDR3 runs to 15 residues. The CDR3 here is CASSQEGRAQNIQYF. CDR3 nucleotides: TGCGCCAGCAGCCAAGAGGGCAGGGCACAAAACATTCAGTACTTC.

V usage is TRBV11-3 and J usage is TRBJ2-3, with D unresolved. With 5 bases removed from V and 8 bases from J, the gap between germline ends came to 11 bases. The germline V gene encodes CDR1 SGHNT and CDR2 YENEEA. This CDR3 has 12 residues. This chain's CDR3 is CASSGVSTTQYF. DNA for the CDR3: TGTGCCAGCAGCGGGGTGTCGACTACGCAGTATTTT.

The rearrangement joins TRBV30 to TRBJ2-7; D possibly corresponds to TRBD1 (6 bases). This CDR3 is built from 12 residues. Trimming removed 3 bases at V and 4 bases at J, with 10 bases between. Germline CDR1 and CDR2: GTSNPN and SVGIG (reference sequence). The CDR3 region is CAWSLTGYEQYF. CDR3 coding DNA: TGTGCCTGGAGCCTAACAGGGTACGAGCAGTACTTC.

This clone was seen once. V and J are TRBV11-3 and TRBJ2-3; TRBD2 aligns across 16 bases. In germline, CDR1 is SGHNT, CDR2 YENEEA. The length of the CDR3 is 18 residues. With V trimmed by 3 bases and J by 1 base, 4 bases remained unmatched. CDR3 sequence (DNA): TGTGCCAGCAGCTTGGGACTAGCGGGGGGGAAGGGCACAGATACGCAGTATTTT. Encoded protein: CASSLGLAGGKGTDTQYF.

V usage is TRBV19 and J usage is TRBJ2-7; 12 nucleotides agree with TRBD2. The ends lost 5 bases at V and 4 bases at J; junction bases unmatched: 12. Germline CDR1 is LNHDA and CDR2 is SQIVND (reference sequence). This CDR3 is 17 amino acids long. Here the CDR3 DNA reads TGTGCCAGTAGTGCTCAGGGGTGGACTAGCGGGAATTACGAGCAGTACTTC. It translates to CASSAQGWTSGNYEQYF.